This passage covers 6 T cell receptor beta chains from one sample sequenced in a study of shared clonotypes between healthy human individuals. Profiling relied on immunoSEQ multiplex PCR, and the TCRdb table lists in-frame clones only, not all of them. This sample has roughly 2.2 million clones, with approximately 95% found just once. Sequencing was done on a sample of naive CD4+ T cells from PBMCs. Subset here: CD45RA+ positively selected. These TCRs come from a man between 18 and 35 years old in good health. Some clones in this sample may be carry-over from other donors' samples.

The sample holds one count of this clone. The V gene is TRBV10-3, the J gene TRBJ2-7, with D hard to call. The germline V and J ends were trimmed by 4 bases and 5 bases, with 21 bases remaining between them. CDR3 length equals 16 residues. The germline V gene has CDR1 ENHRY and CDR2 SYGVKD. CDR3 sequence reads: CAISGIGGRPVDEQYF. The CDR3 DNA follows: TGTGCCATCAGTGGAATCGGCGGCCGCCCGGTTGACGAGCAGTACTTC.

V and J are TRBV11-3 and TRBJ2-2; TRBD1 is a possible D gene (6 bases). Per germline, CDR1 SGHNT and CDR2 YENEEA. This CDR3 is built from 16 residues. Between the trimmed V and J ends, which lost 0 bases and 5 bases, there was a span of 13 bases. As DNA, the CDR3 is TGTGCCAGCAGCTTAGATTCGGTAGGGGGTACCGGGGAGCTGTTTTTT. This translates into CASSLDSVGGTGELFF.

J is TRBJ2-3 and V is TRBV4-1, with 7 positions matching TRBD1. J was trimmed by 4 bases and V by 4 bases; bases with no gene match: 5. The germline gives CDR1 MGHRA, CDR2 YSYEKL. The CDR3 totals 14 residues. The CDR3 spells CASSLSQGADTQYF. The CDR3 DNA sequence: TGCGCCAGCAGCCTCTCCCAGGGGGCAGATACGCAGTATTTT.

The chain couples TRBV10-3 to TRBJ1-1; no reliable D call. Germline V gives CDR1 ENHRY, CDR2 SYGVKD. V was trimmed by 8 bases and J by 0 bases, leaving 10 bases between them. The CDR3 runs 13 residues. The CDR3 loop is CAIAKTLNTEAFF. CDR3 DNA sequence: TGTGCCATCGCCAAAACCCTGAACACTGAAGCTTTCTTT.

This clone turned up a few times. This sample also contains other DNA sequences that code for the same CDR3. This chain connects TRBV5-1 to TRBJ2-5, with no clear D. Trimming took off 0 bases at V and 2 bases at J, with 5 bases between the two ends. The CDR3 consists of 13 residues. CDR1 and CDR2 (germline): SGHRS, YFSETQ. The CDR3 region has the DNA TGCGCCAGCAGCTTGGTGGATCAAGAGACCCAGTACTTC. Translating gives CASSLVDQETQYF.

CDR3 protein: CASSGAGLPLGLFF. DNA of the CDR3: TGTGCCAGCAGCGGGGCCGGACTCCCGCTGGGGCTGTTTTTT. The chain recombines TRBV6-1 with TRBJ2-2; perhaps D is TRBD1 or TRBD2 (5 bases each). V was clipped by 6 bases and J by 13 bases, with 21 bases between them. The CDR3 is made up of 14 amino acids. Germline V gives CDR1 MNHNS, CDR2 SASEGT.